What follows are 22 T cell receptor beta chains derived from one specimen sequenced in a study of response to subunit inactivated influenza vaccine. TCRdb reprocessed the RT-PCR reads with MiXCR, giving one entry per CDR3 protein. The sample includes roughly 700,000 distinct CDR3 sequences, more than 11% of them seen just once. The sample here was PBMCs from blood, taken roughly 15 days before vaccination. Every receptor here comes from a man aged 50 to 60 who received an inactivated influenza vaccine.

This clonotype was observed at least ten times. The CDR3 DNA is TGCGCCAGCAGCCAAAGTGACGCGTACGAGCAGTACTTC. Translated, it gives CASSQSDAYEQYF. The chain couples TRBV4-1 to TRBJ2-7; D not resolved. Trimming shortened V by 2 bases and J by 4 bases, and 9 bases separated the two germline ends. CDR3 size: 13 residues. CDR1 is MGHRA and CDR2 is YSYEKL in the germline V gene.

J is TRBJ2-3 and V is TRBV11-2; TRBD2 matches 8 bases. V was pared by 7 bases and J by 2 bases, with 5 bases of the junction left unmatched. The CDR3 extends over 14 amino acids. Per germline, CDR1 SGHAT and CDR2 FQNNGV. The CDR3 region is CASKRRGVTDTQYF. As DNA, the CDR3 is TGTGCCAGCAAGCGGCGGGGGGTCACAGATACGCAGTATTTT.

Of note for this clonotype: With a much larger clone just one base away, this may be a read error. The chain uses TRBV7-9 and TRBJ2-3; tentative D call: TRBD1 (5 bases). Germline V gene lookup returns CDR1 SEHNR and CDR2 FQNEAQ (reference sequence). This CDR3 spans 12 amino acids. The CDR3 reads CVSSEQADTQYF. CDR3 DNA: TGTGTCAGCAGCGAACAGGCAGATACGCAGTATTTT.

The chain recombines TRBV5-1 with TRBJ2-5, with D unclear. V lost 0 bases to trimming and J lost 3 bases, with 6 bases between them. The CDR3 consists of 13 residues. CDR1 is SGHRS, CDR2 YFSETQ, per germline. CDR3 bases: TGCGCCAGCAGCTTGGTCCCGGAAGAGACCCAGTACTTC. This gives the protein CASSLVPEETQYF.

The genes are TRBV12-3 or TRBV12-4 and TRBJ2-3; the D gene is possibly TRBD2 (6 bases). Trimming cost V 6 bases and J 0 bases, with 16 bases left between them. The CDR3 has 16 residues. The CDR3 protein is CASSPKGGTSTDTQYF. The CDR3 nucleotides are TGTGCCAGCAGCCCGAAGGGTGGGACTAGCACAGATACGCAGTATTTT.

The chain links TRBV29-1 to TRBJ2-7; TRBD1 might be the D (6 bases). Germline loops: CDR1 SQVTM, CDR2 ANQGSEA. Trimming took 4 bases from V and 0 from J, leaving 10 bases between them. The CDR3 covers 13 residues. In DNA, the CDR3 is TGCAGCGTTGGAGACAGGAACTCCTACGAGCAGTACTTC. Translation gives CSVGDRNSYEQYF.

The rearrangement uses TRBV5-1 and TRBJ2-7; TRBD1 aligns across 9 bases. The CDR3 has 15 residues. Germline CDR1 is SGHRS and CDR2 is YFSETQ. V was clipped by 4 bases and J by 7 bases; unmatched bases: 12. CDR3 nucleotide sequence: TGCGCCAGCAGCGCACCGGGACAGGGCCTGCGGGAGCAGTACTTC. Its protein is CASSAPGQGLREQYF.

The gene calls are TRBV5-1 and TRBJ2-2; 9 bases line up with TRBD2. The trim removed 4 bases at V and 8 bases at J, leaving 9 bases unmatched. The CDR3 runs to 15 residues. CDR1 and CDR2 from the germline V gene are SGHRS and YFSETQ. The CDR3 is CASSQTSGNGGELFF. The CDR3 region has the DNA TGCGCCAGCAGCCAGACTAGCGGAAACGGGGGGGAGCTGTTTTTT.

Here the CDR3 DNA reads TGCGCCAGCAGCTCGGGACGGAAGAACACTGAAGCTTTCTTT. It is translated as CASSSGRKNTEAFF. The chain links TRBV5-1 to TRBJ1-1; perhaps TRBD1 as D (5 bases). The CDR3 totals 14 residues. Between the trimmed V and J ends, which lost 3 bases and 1 base, there was a span of 10 bases. Germline V gene lookup returns CDR1 SGHRS and CDR2 YFSETQ. The full variable domain, completed using reference TRBV5-1 and TRBJ1-1, is KAGVTQTPRYLIKTRGQQVTLSCSPISGHRSVSWYQQTPGQGLQFLFEYFSETQRNKGNFPGRFSGRQFSNSRSEMNVSTLELGDSALYLCASSSGRKNTEAFFGQGTRLTVV.

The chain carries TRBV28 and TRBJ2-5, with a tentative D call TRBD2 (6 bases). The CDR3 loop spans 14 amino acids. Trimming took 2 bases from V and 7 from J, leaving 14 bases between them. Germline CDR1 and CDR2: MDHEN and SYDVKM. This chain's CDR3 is CASSLGSPRGTQYF. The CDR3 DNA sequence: TGTGCCAGCAGTTTAGGCAGCCCGCGGGGGACCCAGTACTTC.

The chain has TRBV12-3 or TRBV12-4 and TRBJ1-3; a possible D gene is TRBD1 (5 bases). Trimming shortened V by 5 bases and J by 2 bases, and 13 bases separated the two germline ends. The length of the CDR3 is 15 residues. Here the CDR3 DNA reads TGTGCCAGCAGTCCACTGGCGACAGCTGGAAACACCATATATTTT. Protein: CASSPLATAGNTIYF.

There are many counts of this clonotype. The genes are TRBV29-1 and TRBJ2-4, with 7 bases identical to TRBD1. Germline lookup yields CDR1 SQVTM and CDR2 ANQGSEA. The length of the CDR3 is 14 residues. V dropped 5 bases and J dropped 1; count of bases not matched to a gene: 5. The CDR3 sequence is CSVSQGWAKNIQYF. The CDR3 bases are TGCAGCGTTTCACAGGGGTGGGCCAAAAACATTCAGTACTTC.

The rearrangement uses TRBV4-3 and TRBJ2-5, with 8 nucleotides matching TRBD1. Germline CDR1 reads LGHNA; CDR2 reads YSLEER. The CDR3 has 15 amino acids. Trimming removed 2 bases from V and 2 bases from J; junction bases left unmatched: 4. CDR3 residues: CASSQTGGRQETQYF. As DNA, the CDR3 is TGCGCCAGCAGCCAAACAGGGGGGCGGCAAGAGACCCAGTACTTC.

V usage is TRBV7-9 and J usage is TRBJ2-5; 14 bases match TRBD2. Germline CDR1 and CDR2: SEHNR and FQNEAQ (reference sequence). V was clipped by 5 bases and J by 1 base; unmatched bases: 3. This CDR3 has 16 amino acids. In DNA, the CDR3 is TGTGCCAGCAGCGCGGGACTAGCGGGGGCCCAAGAGACCCAGTACTTC. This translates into CASSAGLAGAQETQYF.

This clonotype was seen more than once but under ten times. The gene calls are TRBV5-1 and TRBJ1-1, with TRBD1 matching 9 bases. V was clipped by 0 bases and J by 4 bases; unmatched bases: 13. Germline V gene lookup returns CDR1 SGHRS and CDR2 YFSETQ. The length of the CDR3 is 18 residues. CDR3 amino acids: CASSLGQGGVLQSTEAFF. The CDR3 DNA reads TGCGCCAGCAGCTTGGGACAGGGGGGGGTTTTACAAAGCACTGAAGCTTTCTTT.

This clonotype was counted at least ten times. The CDR3 sequence: CASSDKGAIGNIQYF. In DNA form, the CDR3 reads TGCGCCAGCAGTGATAAGGGGGCGATCGGCAACATTCAGTACTTC. The chain has TRBV5-1 and TRBJ2-4, with 7 nucleotides matching TRBD1. This CDR3 is built from 15 residues. Germline assignment: CDR1 SGHRS and CDR2 YFSETQ. V dropped 5 bases and J dropped 7; count of bases not matched to a gene: 12.

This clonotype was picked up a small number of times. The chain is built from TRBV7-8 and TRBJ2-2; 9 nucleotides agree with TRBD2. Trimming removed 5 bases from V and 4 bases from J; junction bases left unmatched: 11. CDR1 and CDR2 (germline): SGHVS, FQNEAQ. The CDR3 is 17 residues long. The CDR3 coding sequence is TGTGCCAGCAGCCTTACCTATAGCGGGGGACCCACCGGGGAGCTGTTTTTT. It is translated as CASSLTYSGGPTGELFF. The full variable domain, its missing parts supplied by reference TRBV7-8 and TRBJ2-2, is GAGVSQSPRYKVAKRGQDVALRCDPISGHVSLFWYQQALGQGPEFLTYFQNEAQLDKSGLPSDRFFAERPEGSVSTLKIQRTQQEDSAVYLCASSLTYSGGPTGELFFGEGSRLTVL.

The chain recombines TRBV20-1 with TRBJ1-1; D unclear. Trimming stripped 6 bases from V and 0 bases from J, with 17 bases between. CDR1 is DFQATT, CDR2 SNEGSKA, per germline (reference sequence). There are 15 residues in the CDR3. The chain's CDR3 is CSARSPGHLNTEAFF. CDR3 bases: TGCAGTGCGCGAAGTCCGGGCCACCTGAACACTGAAGCTTTCTTT.

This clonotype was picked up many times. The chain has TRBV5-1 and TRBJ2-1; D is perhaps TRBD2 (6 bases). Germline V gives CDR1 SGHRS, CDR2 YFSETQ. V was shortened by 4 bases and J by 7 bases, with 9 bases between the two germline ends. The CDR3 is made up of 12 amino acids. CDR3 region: CASSDSGNEQFF. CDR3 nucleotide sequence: TGCGCCAGCAGCGACAGCGGGAATGAGCAGTTCTTC.

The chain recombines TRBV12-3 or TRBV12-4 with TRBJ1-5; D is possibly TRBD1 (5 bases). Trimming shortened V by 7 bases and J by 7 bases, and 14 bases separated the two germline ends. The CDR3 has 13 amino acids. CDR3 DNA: TGTGCCAGCACCCGGGGGTATGAGCAGCCCCAGCATTTT. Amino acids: CASTRGYEQPQHF.

The CDR3: CASSQDSMGNQPQHF. CDR3 bases: TGCGCCAGCAGCCAAGATAGTATGGGCAATCAGCCCCAGCATTTT. The rearrangement uses TRBV4-3 and TRBJ1-5; no clear D gene. Germline V CDR1 and CDR2: LGHNA, YSLEER. V dropped 0 bases and J dropped 2 bases, with 8 bases sitting between them. There are 15 residues in the CDR3.

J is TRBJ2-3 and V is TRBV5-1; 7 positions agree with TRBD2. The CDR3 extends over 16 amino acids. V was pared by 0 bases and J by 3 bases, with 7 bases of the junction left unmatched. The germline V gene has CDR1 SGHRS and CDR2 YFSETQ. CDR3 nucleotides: TGCGCCAGCAGCTTGGGTATGCGCGGGGGAACAGATACGCAGTATTTT. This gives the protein CASSLGMRGGTDTQYF.